This TCR beta chain stems from a study of T cell clonotyping in hematopoietic cell transplantation. The study, taken as a whole, reports: Pathologically expanded recipient clonotypes increased progressively from day 30 to day 180 as diversity fell. CD4 and CD8 repertoire contributions could not be separated without sorting.

The germline V gene has CDR1 LNHDA and CDR2 SQIVND (reference sequence). The CDR3 covers 11 residues. The V and J ends lost 7 bases and 3 bases respectively, with 4 bases between them. Profiling relied on immunoSEQ multiplex PCR, and the TCRdb table lists in-frame clones only, not all of them. The sample lists approximately 30,000 clones, approximately 82% seen once, with approximately 1.7% in the top ten. Regarding this clone: Antigen unknown.

Time point given: recipient sample about 28 days before transplant, after cytoreduction. The origin of this receptor is a middle-aged man with acute myeloid leukemia. Some clones in this sample may be carry-over from other donors' samples. The rearrangement joins TRBV19 to TRBJ2-1; D uncertain. The material sequenced was peripheral blood mononuclear cells, taken before stem cell transplant. As DNA, the CDR3 is TGTGCCAGTACTGACTACAATGAGCAGTTCTTC. Protein product: CASTDYNEQFF.